This paragraph covers one T cell receptor (beta chain) sequence. Its antigen is unknown. Quantitative barcoded 5'-RACE was used to prepare TCR beta libraries. A single record per CDR3 protein comes from TCRdb applying MiXCR to the 5' RACE reads. The top ten hold nearly 7% of the sample, which has hundreds of thousands of distinct CDR3 sequences, 9.5% to 15% seen once. The record originates from a study of CD8 T cells in ankylosing spondylitis. Study results and limitations: There was a TCR beta motif, made of several highly homologous variants, that appeared characteristic of ankylosing spondylitis blood. Reportedly, significant enrichment of disease-linked clones occurred in matched ankylosing spondylitis synovial fluid.

The length of the CDR3 is 15 residues. V was trimmed by 2 bases and J by 3 bases, leaving 11 bases between them. The germline CDR1 and CDR2 sequences are SGHTA and FQGNSA. The chain employs TRBV7-2 and TRBJ1-3, with D perhaps TRBD1 (6 bases). The sequence was collected from a male donor with ankylosing spondylitis. Sequencing was carried out using blood, either unsorted or a sorted T cell fraction (not recorded which). The CDR3 here is CASSLRTANGNTIYF. The CDR3 DNA sequence: TGTGCCAGCAGCTTAAGGACAGCTAATGGAAACACCATATATTTT.